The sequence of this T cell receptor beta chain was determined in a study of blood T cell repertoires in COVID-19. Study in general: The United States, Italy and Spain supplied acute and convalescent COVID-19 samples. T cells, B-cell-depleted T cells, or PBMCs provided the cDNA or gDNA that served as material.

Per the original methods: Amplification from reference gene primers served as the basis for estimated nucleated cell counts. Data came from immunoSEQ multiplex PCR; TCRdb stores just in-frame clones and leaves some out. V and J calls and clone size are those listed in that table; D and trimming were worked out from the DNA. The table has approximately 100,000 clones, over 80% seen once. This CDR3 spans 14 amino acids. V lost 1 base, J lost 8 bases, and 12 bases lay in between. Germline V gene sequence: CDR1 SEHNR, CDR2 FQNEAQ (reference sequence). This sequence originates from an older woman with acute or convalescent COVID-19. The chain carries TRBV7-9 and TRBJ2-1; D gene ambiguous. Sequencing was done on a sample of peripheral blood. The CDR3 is CASSLGAQLDEQFF. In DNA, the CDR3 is TGTGCCAGCAGCTTAGGGGCTCAACTTGATGAGCAGTTCTTC.